This T cell receptor (beta chain) appears in the sequencing data of a study of cytomegalovirus exposure and HLA in healthy donors (TCRdb year 2017). With regard to the full study: An earlier analysis of under 600 of the donors reported 250 to 300 Gb of sequence data and around 110 million unique TCR beta sequences from about 200 million T cells. An early release that covered some 640 HLA-typed donors contained 300 to 350 gigabases of sequencing data and around 85 million unique TCR sequences. Of the 398 genotyped donors, 65% to 90% fell in the genetic ancestry cluster associated with self-reported Caucasian donors. The study aimed to test whether signatures of past pathogen exposure could be identified by cataloging public T cell receptors. The T cell repertoires of some 700 subjects were profiled by immunosequencing and related to cytomegalovirus serostatus. A separate validation cohort of more than 100 different subjects was used in addition to the roughly 700-subject first cohort. To predict cytomegalovirus infection status, the study brought together high-throughput TCR immunosequencing, statistical association of individual TCRs with disease status, and machine learning. A later analysis re-examined previously published TCR beta repertoires from roughly 720 donors and added high-resolution HLA genotyping to investigate patterns of TCR occurrence. Rather than using new phenotypic data, the later analysis identified candidate immune exposures from TCR beta sequences and from how often those sequences occurred across donors. An earlier analysis of around 640 of the donors used high-throughput TCR beta sequencing to judge whether each TCR beta V gene segment behaved as functional or pseudogenic. Donor age, sex, ethnicity and CMV serostatus were compiled alongside the repertoire data. Genome-wide SNP genotypes for about 65% of the roughly 700 donors were used in a later genetic analysis, which treated that subset as a discovery cohort. Every discovery cohort repertoire had been produced on one sequencing platform. HLA typing included class I and class II loci at four-digit resolution. The number of typed donors differed by locus: about 620-640 for A, B, C, DRB1 and DQB1; some 500 for DQA1; some 610 for DPA1; and around 450 for DPB1. Four to six DR-DQ haplotypes were handled as single units for association and clustering, since linkage in the cohort was strong. Across approximately 420 genotyped donors of the cohort, an average of about 240,000 unique TCR beta nucleotide sequences per donor were sequenced, and 15% to 20% of those sequences were non-productive. The study at large found these results: In a later analysis, the rate of TCR association differed among HLA loci, with DRB1 alleles having the most associated TCRs and HLA-C alleles having the fewest. Compared with equally common non-associated chains, HLA-associated TCR beta chains in a later analysis were more clonally expanded and had lower generation probabilities. The sequencing pipeline was judged likely to have produced a cluster of highly shared sequence variants as a technical artifact. When HLA alleles, especially DR and DQ, strongly co-occurred, TCR associations were difficult to assign to individual alleles. A later analysis associated around 16,000 TCR beta sequences with specific HLA alleles at a false discovery rate of 0.05. Compared with the 666-donor mean, donors in an Asian-associated ancestry cluster had fewer N-insertions in productive TCRs, according to a later genetic analysis. In vitro tests confirmed that a few of the cytomegalovirus-associated TCR beta chains recognize cytomegalovirus antigens. Immune exposure information for the cohort was limited to CMV serostatus. Some IMGT-functional V segments, including TRBV6-2 and TRBV6-3, could not be told apart with the 87-base-pair reads, so those segments were excluded. Most TCR sequences were seen in very few donors, while some public TCRs were found in many individuals. A total of roughly 160 TCR beta chains were listed by the study as associated with cytomegalovirus. Cytomegalovirus status was reported to be diagnosed by the classifier with high specificity and sensitivity in both the original and validation cohorts. Presence/absence analyses assumed roughly uniform sequencing depth across donors, an assumption that may not hold. Several of the top co-occurrence clusters appeared to be linked to parvovirus B19, influenza, CMV and Epstein-Barr virus, according to a later analysis. Broadly in line with IMGT annotations, most TCR beta V segments showed up in productive rearrangements about 87% or about 30% of the time in an earlier analysis of several hundred of the donors. A further reported finding was that TCR beta sequences accurately predicted the HLA-A and HLA-B alleles for most subjects in the first cohort. It was suggested by the authors that the approach could potentially be generalized to other disease states and immunological phenotypes. The earlier analysis of a few hundred of the donors excluded about 16 rarely observed V segments, including chromosome 9 orphons, because counts were too low. A later genetic analysis associated a missense DCLRE1C variant with V-gene and J-gene trimming of TCR beta chains, and an independent cohort replicated the association. According to a later analysis, most CMV-associated TCR beta chains appeared to be HLA-restricted, and the HLA associations seemed to be driven largely by CMV exposure. Because some donors lacked HLA typing at each locus, the association tests relied only on the typed subset. Correlated functional status among segregating V segments might reflect linkage disequilibrium, but an unknown experimental factor could not be ruled out. In this cohort, only TCR beta chains were sequenced, and detectable features were limited by the absence of alpha or paired-chain data.

The library was made by the immunoSEQ multiplex PCR assay. The multiplex PCR relied on a mix of 60 forward primers for TCR Vbeta segments and 13 reverse primers for TCR Jbeta segments. A multiplex PCR assay on genomic DNA amplified the CDR3 region of rearranged TCR beta genes. The amplified TCR beta libraries were sequenced on the Illumina HiSeq System as 87-base-pair reads. Turning to the authors' computational methods: A later analysis counted around 72 million unique TCR beta chains across the 600 to 850 repertoires, and around 9.9 million of these chains were shared by at least two donors. Raw reads were error-corrected and collapsed into unique sequences by a nearest-neighbor algorithm in which closely related sequences were merged to remove PCR and sequencing errors. V, D and J gene segments were assigned by aligning CDR3 sequences to IMGT reference sequences. For a sequence to be retained, at least a six-nucleotide match to both a V gene segment and a J gene segment was required. Rearrangements were called productive when the CDR3 lacked stop codons and stayed in frame with V and J; all others were non-productive. Following IMGT convention, CDR3 was defined as the stretch from the second conserved V-encoded cysteine up to the conserved J-encoded phenylalanine. The earlier analysis of 450 to 750 of the donors excluded any sequence lacking an unambiguous match to a single V gene segment. An earlier analysis of about 590 of the donors classified V segments as functional when productive rearrangements were above 56.7% and as segregating when the standard deviation between donors was above 5%. A statistical classification framework was developed to diagnose cytomegalovirus status using the catalog of TCR beta chain sequences. V and J gene assignment, in a later analysis, came from comparing TCR nucleotide sequences with IMGT/GENE-DB human TR gene sequences. The TCRdist pipeline was used in a later analysis to assign CDR3 sequences and most-parsimonious VDJ recombination scenarios. A later analysis defined each TCR beta chain by its CDR3 amino acid sequence plus V-gene family, and excluded reads lacking a unique V-gene family. As a way to deal with suspected cross-contamination and a sequencing artifact, a later analysis dropped more than 500 nucleotide sequences that were highly shared and had low generation probability. In a later analysis, a clonal expansion index for each public chain was calculated from normalized within-repertoire ranks of inferred template counts. In a later analysis, generation probabilities were computed with a VDJ recombination model fitted to out-of-frame rearrangements, and the resulting probabilities were checked against IGoR. A later analysis scored TCR-TCR, TCR-HLA and TCR-CMV co-occurrence with hypergeometric tests, applying a repertoire-size bias correction to TCR pairs. In a later analysis, false discovery rates were estimated by permuting HLA or CMV assignments 20 times. In a later analysis, co-occurring TCRs were grouped using DBSCAN, and TCRdist sequence similarity was added for clustering within HLA-allele-positive subsets. For co-occurrence clustering, repertoires with fewer than 30,000 or more than 120,000 public chains were excluded, along with roughly 5 repertoires with anomalous nucleotide sharing. This is the immuneACCESS table as TCRdb keeps it, with only in-frame sequences that have V and J called. A part of the clones is gone; compared with another copy, unresolved V genes explain less than half, and the rest is unexplained. Clonal size and the V and J genes are those of that table, whereas D and trimming came from the DNA. The sample table lists some 130,000 clones, 77% of them with a count of one. The ten largest clones represent over 2% of the sample.

This clone occurred a few times. Its antigen is not yet known. Per-nucleotide qualities are absent, and no much larger clonotype sits a single base away. The cohort consisted of 666 healthy bone marrow donors. Cohort members were all nominally healthy when sampled, although unrecorded immune exposures were likely present. The donor tested CMV seronegative and was one of the 352 seronegative cohort members. A peripheral blood sample was provided by each donor, and peripheral blood mononuclear cells were used for TCR beta sequencing. The Qiagen DNeasy Blood Extraction Kit was used to extract genomic DNA from the blood cell samples. V loses 5 bases, J loses 3 bases, and the germline ends lie 7 bases apart. The CDR3 spans 13 residues, from the cysteine through the phenylalanine. The only DNA kept is the CDR3, 39 bases in frame from the first base. Per the germline V gene, MDHEN is the CDR1 and SYDVKM is the CDR2.

Specimen: PBMCs. This receptor was taken from a man younger than 45 in good health and CMV-seronegative. Recombination joined TRBV28 with TRBJ1-4; the D gene is perhaps TRBD1, from 5 matching bases. The CDR3 is CASSSRANEKLFF. The nucleotide sequence is TGTGCCAGCAGTAGCAGGGCTAATGAAAAACTGTTTTTT.